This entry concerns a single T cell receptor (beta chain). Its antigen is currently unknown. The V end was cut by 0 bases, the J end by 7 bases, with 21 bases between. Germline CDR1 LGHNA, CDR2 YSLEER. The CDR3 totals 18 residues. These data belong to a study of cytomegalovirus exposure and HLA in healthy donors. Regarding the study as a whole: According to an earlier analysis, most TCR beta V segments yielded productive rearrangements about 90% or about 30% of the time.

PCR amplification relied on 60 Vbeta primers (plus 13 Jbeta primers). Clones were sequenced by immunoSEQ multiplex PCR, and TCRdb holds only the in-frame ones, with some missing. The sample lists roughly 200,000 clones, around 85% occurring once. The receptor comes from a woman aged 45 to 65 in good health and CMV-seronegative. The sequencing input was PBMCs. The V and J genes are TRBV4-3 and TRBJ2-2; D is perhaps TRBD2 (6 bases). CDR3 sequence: CASSQEPSGGRLIGELFF. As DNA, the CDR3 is TGCGCCAGCAGCCAAGAACCTTCCGGGGGACGCCTCATCGGGGAGCTGTTTTTT.